This TCR beta chain was captured in a study of graft-versus-host responses after intestinal transplantation. General study points: Early after transplant, HvG clones declined as circulating GvH clones peaked. Within the allografts of patients who had graft-donor T cell macrochimerism, graft-versus-host to host-versus-graft clonal ratios were high.

Trimming left V 0 bases short and J 4 bases short, with 14 bases between. CDR1 is GTSNPN and CDR2 is SVGIG in the germline V gene (reference sequence). The CDR3 extends over 15 amino acids. TCRdb's copy holds only in-frame clones and misses some; the assay was immunoSEQ multiplex PCR. The sample has over 80,000 clones, 90% to 95% seen once. In the case of this clone: What it binds is unknown.

Sequences were derived from unstimulated CD4+ T cells sorted from spleen or lymph node cells, sampled before transplant. The chain employs TRBV30 and TRBJ2-3, with a weak D call TRBD2 (6 bases). The receptor was isolated from a human donor who was the organ donor for an intestinal transplant. In DNA, the CDR3 is TGTGCCTGGAGTGTGGAGCGGGTTGGGTCAGATACGCAGTATTTT. Protein sequence: CAWSVERVGSDTQYF.